Below, one T cell receptor beta chain is given with its context. These data come from a study of blood T cell repertoires in COVID-19. The germline CDR1 and CDR2 sequences are SEHNR and FQNEAQ (reference sequence). Trimming pared 5 bases from V and 2 bases from J, leaving 12 bases between. This CDR3 is 14 amino acids long. Clones were sequenced by immunoSEQ multiplex PCR, and TCRdb holds only the in-frame ones, with some missing. The sample includes about 180,000 clones, about 85% of them seen just once. The sample was peripheral blood. This clonotype was sampled from a woman in her 30s with active or convalescent COVID-19. This chain connects TRBV7-9 to TRBJ1-1; the D gene is possibly TRBD1 (6 bases). This chain's CDR3 is CASSRQQGNTEAFF. CDR3 bases: TGTGCCAGCAGCCGGCAACAGGGAAACACTGAAGCTTTCTTT.